A single sample gave rise to the 15 T cell receptor beta chains below, sequenced in a study of blood T cell repertoires in COVID-19. TCRdb's table, derived via immunoSEQ multiplex PCR, lists solely in-frame clones and lacks some. Here the sample spans 200,000 to 300,000 clones, around nine tenths being singletons. The material sequenced was PBMCs or T cells enriched from blood (not recorded which). The source of these receptors is a woman aged 18-29 years who had recovered from COVID-19.

The CDR3 bases are TGTGCCAGCTCACCCGCCGACAGCGACACTGAAGCTTTCTTT. The encoded protein is CASSPADSDTEAFF. The rearrangement joins TRBV18 to TRBJ1-1; the D gene is possibly TRBD1 (5 bases). The CDR3 is 14 amino acids. Trimming removed 3 bases from V and 3 bases from J, with 11 bases in between. CDR1 KGHSH and CDR2 LQKENI come from the germline V gene.

The chain is built from TRBV4-1 and TRBJ2-1, with 7 nucleotides matching TRBD1. V shed 2 bases and J 1 base; nucleotides not matched to a gene: 5. The CDR3 spans 16 residues. The germline V gene has CDR1 MGHRA and CDR2 YSYEKL. The CDR3 reads CASSQWGQTSYNEQFF. The CDR3 coding sequence is TGCGCCAGCAGCCAATGGGGACAGACATCCTACAATGAGCAGTTCTTC.

The V gene is TRBV27, the J gene TRBJ2-5, with D possibly matching TRBD2 (6 bases). In germline, CDR1 is MNHEY, CDR2 SMNVEV (reference sequence). This CDR3 spans 14 amino acids. Deletions cut 3 bases from V and 5 bases from J, with 13 bases between. CDR3 DNA sequence: TGTGCCAGCAGTTTCGCGGGGCGCAGGGAGACCCAGTACTTC. Its protein product is CASSFAGRRETQYF.

Here the CDR3 reads CSATEQGANYGYTF. CDR3 DNA sequence: TGCAGTGCTACTGAGCAGGGGGCTAACTATGGCTACACCTTC. The rearrangement links TRBV20-1 to TRBJ1-2; the match to TRBD1 covers 7 bases. The CDR3 is 14 amino acids. The germline V gene has CDR1 DFQATT and CDR2 SNEGSKA (reference sequence). The ends lost 4 bases at V and 0 bases at J; junction bases unmatched: 5.

V and J are TRBV30 and TRBJ2-2; D might be TRBD1 (5 bases). The CDR3 totals 13 residues. Germline V gene lookup returns CDR1 GTSNPN and CDR2 SVGIG (reference sequence). The V end was cut by 7 bases, the J end by 1 base, with 10 bases between. CDR3 in DNA: TGTGCCTTCAGGGTTTGGAACACCGGGGAGCTGTTTTTT. Translation: CAFRVWNTGELFF.

The gene calls are TRBV19 and TRBJ2-7; 11 positions match TRBD2. The CDR3 runs to 15 residues. After removal of 2 bases from V and 1 base from J, the junction contained 1 base not matched to a gene. Germline loops: CDR1 LNHDA, CDR2 SQIVND (reference sequence). The CDR3 DNA is TGTGCCAGTAGTATAAGGACTAGCGGGTCCTACGAGCAGTACTTC. It yields the protein CASSIRTSGSYEQYF.

The V and J genes are TRBV19 and TRBJ1-2, with D hard to call. The CDR3 loop spans 14 amino acids. V was shortened by 5 bases and J by 8 bases, with 18 bases between the two germline ends. Germline V lookup: CDR1 LNHDA, CDR2 SQIVND (reference sequence). The CDR3, as DNA: TGTGCCAGTAGTCCGGCGGGCCGTCCCGGCGGCTACACCTTC. It encodes CASSPAGRPGGYTF.

This chain links TRBV11-3 with TRBJ2-2; 8 nucleotides align to TRBD2. Losses at the gene ends were 5 bases for V and 7 bases for J; bases not matched to a gene: 6. The CDR3 covers 14 residues. The germline V gene encodes CDR1 SGHNT and CDR2 YENEEA. The CDR3 region has the DNA TGTGCCAGCAGCCCCGGGGGGGCGGTCGGGGAGCTGTTTTTT. Amino acids: CASSPGGAVGELFF.

V gene TRBV15 combines with J gene TRBJ2-5, with D possibly matching TRBD2 (5 bases). V was clipped by 5 bases and J by 9 bases, with 22 bases between them. Germline V gene data show CDR1 as LNHNV and CDR2 as YYDKDF (reference sequence). This CDR3 has 15 amino acids. CDR3 sequence reads: CATSAQRVQLLAQYF. CDR3 nucleotide sequence: TGTGCCACCAGCGCCCAGAGGGTTCAATTATTGGCCCAGTACTTC.

The CDR3 coding sequence is TGCGCCAGCAGCTTGACCCCTCCTGGCGGCGGGACTGAAGCTTTCTTT. It specifies CASSLTPPGGGTEAFF. The chain combines TRBV4-1 with TRBJ1-1; D not certain. The CDR3 is 16 residues long. V was shortened by 5 bases and J by 5 bases, with 21 bases between the two germline ends. Per germline, CDR1 MGHRA and CDR2 YSYEKL.

The J gene is TRBJ2-1, the V gene TRBV18; 7 positions agree with TRBD2. The CDR3 is made up of 15 amino acids. V lost 3 bases to trimming and J lost 4 bases; unmatched junction nucleotides: 6. Germline assignment: CDR1 KGHSH and CDR2 LQKENI. CDR3 sequence: CASSPERGAYNEQFF. The CDR3 DNA reads TGTGCCAGCTCACCTGAGCGGGGAGCTTACAATGAGCAGTTCTTC.

The V call is TRBV5-1, the J call TRBJ2-7; 8 bases fit TRBD1. Trimming removed 4 bases from V and 1 base from J; junction bases left unmatched: 7. The CDR3 totals 15 residues. Looked up from germline, CDR1 is SGHRS and CDR2 is YFSETQ. CDR3 sequence (DNA): TGCGCCAGCAGCCCGGACAGGGTGTTGTCCTACGAGCAGTACTTC. As protein: CASSPDRVLSYEQYF.

The V and J genes are TRBV6-4 and TRBJ2-2, with D unclear. The CDR3 consists of 16 residues. V was clipped by 4 bases and J by 0 bases, with 12 bases between them. Germline V gene data show CDR1 as MRHNA and CDR2 as SNTAGT. The CDR3 is CASSVVPTANTGELFF. The CDR3 region has the DNA TGTGCCAGCAGTGTTGTTCCTACGGCGAACACCGGGGAGCTGTTTTTT.

The genes are TRBV27 and TRBJ2-7, with D possibly matching TRBD2 (5 bases). Germline V gives CDR1 MNHEY, CDR2 SMNVEV (reference sequence). Trimming left V 3 bases short and J 7 bases short, with 16 bases between. The CDR3 loop spans 14 amino acids. In DNA, the CDR3 is TGTGCCAGCAGTTTCAGGAGTTATACGGGAGAGCAGTACTTC. As protein: CASSFRSYTGEQYF.

The rearrangement joins TRBV11-2 to TRBJ2-7; 10 bases align to TRBD2. The CDR3 extends over 14 amino acids. Germline V gives CDR1 SGHAT, CDR2 FQNNGV. The ends lost 5 bases at V and 5 bases at J; junction bases unmatched: 6. The CDR3 nucleotides read TGTGCCAGCAGCCTCCCCGGGACTAGCGACGAGCAGTACTTC. It translates to CASSLPGTSDEQYF.